What follows describes a single TCR beta chain. Its antigen remains unidentified. The time point is: pretreatment peripheral blood. The cohort comprised individuals with locally advanced or metastatic urothelial carcinoma. Each patient contributed between 1 and 8 total time points of blood mononuclear cells, pretreatment and during treatment. The data belong to a study of PD-L1 blockade in urothelial cancer. About the study: Bladder-origin urothelial cancer in males covered most of the roughly 29 patients.

Assay: immunoSEQ multiplex PCR; the TCRdb copy retains only in-frame clones and omits some. The data hold about 70,000 clones, with about 90% observed a single time. The V end was cut by 10 bases, the J end by 2 bases, with 13 bases between. In germline, CDR1 is MNHEY, CDR2 SVGAGI. This CDR3 has 13 amino acids. Findings of the study overall: Pretreatment TCR clonality in blood, when below the median, was predictive of better survival.

The clonotype comes from a man aged 65-85 years with urothelial cancer. The J gene is TRBJ2-3, the V gene TRBV6-5; perhaps TRBD2 as D (6 bases). The input for sequencing was PBMCs, taken around atezolizumab (anti-PD-L1) treatment. CDR3 DNA sequence: TGTGCCACCTATGGGGGGACCACAGATACGCAGTATTTT. Protein: CATYGGTTDTQYF.